The sequence of this TCR beta chain was determined in a study of T cell responses to AZD1222 COVID-19 vaccine. Comments on this clone: Its antigen is unidentified.

Notes on the study in general: Just 5 to 7 AZD1222 recipients were seropositive at baseline.

The CDR3 has 13 amino acids. V lost 1 base and J 8 bases, leaving 9 bases between the germline ends. Per germline, CDR1 SGDLS and CDR2 YYNGEE. Profiling relied on immunoSEQ multiplex PCR, and the TCRdb table lists in-frame clones only, not all of them. The repertoire consists of 140,000 to 150,000 clones, with 75% to 85% occurring once and the leading ten covering 4.1%. The specimen was peripheral blood, collected on day 0 of MenACWY control vaccination. The source is an adult in good health. The rearrangement joins TRBV9 to TRBJ2-2; possible D gene TRBD1, 5 bases. CDR3 in amino acids: CASSVIRDGELFF. CDR3 in DNA: TGTGCCAGCAGCGTAATCAGGGATGGGGAGCTGTTTTTT.